This record concerns one T cell receptor beta chain sequence. The target antigen is unknown. The CDR3 contains 15 residues. Germline V gene data show CDR1 as LNHDA and CDR2 as SQIVND (reference sequence). The V end was cut by 4 bases, the J end by 1 base, with 12 bases between. The sample belongs to a study of T cell responses to AZD1222 COVID-19 vaccine. Study-level points and caveats: Donors, mostly white British, included more females; clonal diversity was possibly underestimated.

Using immunoSEQ multiplex PCR, the repertoire was profiled, and TCRdb retains in-frame clones only, with some absent. Found here are some 100,000 clones, roughly 84% of them singletons; the top ten hold approximately 17%. This receptor was obtained from an adult in good health. The V and J genes are TRBV19 and TRBJ2-3, with D perhaps TRBD1 (5 bases). The sample here was peripheral blood, taken on day 0 of AZD1222 vaccination. The DNA for the CDR3 is TGTGCCAGTAGTACGGACATAGGGGGCACAGATACGCAGTATTTT. Translation: CASSTDIGGTDTQYF.